Below, 19 T cell receptor beta chains from the same sample are listed, as sequenced in a study of neurological immune-mediated disorders. TCRdb reprocessed the 5' RACE reads via MiXCR and lists one record per CDR3 protein. The top ten clones hold 1.3% of a sample with 110,000 or so distinct CDR3 sequences, roughly 3.2% of them seen once. The specimen was PBMCs. These receptors all stem from a woman in her 30s with multiple sclerosis.

This clonotype was recorded at least ten times. The chain joins TRBV9 to TRBJ1-1, with D possibly TRBD1 on 6 matching bases. This CDR3 comprises 12 residues. From germline, CDR1 is SGDLS and CDR2 YYNGEE. V was cut by 5 bases and J by 4 bases, with 9 bases left in between. The CDR3 sequence is CASRGDTTEAFF. The CDR3 region has the DNA TGTGCCAGCAGAGGGGACACCACTGAAGCTTTCTTT.

The sample holds many counts of this clonotype. The J gene is TRBJ2-7, the V gene TRBV7-2; possibly TRBD2 for D (5 bases). CDR1 SGHTA and CDR2 FQGNSA come from the germline V gene. The CDR3 sequence is 14 residues long. V was pared by 1 base and J by 2 bases, with 9 bases between. The CDR3 reads CASSLVRGTYEQYF. As DNA, the CDR3 is TGTGCCAGCAGCTTAGTTAGAGGGACCTACGAGCAGTACTTC.

With respect to this clonotype: This may arise from a read error, as a much more abundant clone is one base away. V usage is TRBV7-9 and J usage is TRBJ2-7; no clear D gene. The CDR3 spans 11 residues. Per the germline V gene, CDR1 is SEHNR and CDR2 is FQNEAQ (reference sequence). V was clipped by 5 bases and J by 4 bases, with 6 bases between them. The CDR3 DNA is TGTGCCAGCAGCCAACAATACGAGCAGTACTTC. This gives the protein CASSQQYEQYF.

This clonotype showed up many times. The chain carries TRBV12-3 or TRBV12-4 and TRBJ1-5, with no clear D. Trimming shortened V by 1 base and J by 3 bases, and 16 bases separated the two germline ends. The length of the CDR3 is 17 residues. DNA for the CDR3: TGTGCCAGCAGTTTAGAGGTTTCCTCCGAACCCAATCAGCCCCAGCATTTT. Amino acid sequence: CASSLEVSSEPNQPQHF.

This clonotype was counted between two and nine times. One end of the junction fails to match germline, which may point to a read error. The V call is TRBV4-2, the J call TRBJ2-5; 7 nucleotides match TRBD2. This CDR3 has 15 residues. The germline gives CDR1 LGHNA, CDR2 YNFKEQ. The CDR3 sequence is CANSHAGTTQETQYF. The CDR3, as DNA: TGTGCCAACAGCCATGCCGGGACTACTCAAGAGACCCAGTACTTC.

This clonotype was recorded many times. V gene TRBV5-5 combines with J gene TRBJ2-5; maybe TRBD1 (6 bases). There are 15 residues in the CDR3. Germline V gene data show CDR1 as SGHKS and CDR2 as YYEKEE (reference sequence). V was clipped by 3 bases and J by 4 bases, with 16 bases between them. The CDR3 nucleotides are TGTGCCAGCAGCTCCAGCCCACAGGGCCCAGAGACCCAGTACTTC. This codes for CASSSSPQGPETQYF.

This clonotype was picked up many times. The chain joins TRBV7-9 to TRBJ1-1; D ambiguous. The CDR3 spans 15 residues. Germline CDR1 SEHNR, CDR2 FQNEAQ (reference sequence). V lost 0 bases and J lost 4, with 12 bases in between. The CDR3, as DNA: TGTGCCAGCAGCTTAGCTGAGGGCACACCCACTGAAGCTTTCTTT. The encoded protein is CASSLAEGTPTEAFF.

This clonotype has just one count. It may be a read error: a sequence one base away is much more abundant. This rearrangement joins TRBV20-1 to TRBJ1-5; possible D gene TRBD1, 5 bases. V was shortened by 3 bases and J by 4 bases, with 13 bases between the two germline ends. Germline assignment: CDR1 DFQATT and CDR2 SNEGSKA (reference sequence). The CDR3 loop spans 14 amino acids. The CDR3 reads CSASGVTANQPQHF. Written as DNA, the CDR3 is TGCAGTGCTAGTGGAGTGACAGCTAATCAGCCCCAGCATTTT.

This clonotype appeared many times. This sequence joins TRBV6-5 and TRBJ1-2, with TRBD1 matching 7 bases. Per the germline V gene, CDR1 is MNHEY and CDR2 is SVGAGI. The CDR3 length is 15 residues. Trimming at V came to 2 bases and at J to 0 bases, leaving 3 bases not matched to a gene. DNA for the CDR3: TGTGCCAGCAGTTACCTGGACAGGCCTAACTATGGCTACACCTTC. As protein: CASSYLDRPNYGYTF.

This clonotype was detected many times. This rearrangement joins TRBV2 to TRBJ1-5; 7 positions agree with TRBD1. V lost 5 bases to trimming and J lost 4 bases; unmatched junction nucleotides: 8. Germline lookup yields CDR1 SNHLY and CDR2 FYNNEI. This CDR3 contains 15 residues. CDR3 sequence reads: CASSREQGLNQPQHF. The CDR3, as DNA: TGTGCCAGCAGTAGGGAACAGGGGTTAAATCAGCCCCAGCATTTT.

In its sample, this clonotype was seen many times. The rearrangement uses TRBV6-5 and TRBJ1-1; D not certain. The CDR3 contains 14 residues. V dropped 2 bases and J dropped 3 bases, with 10 bases sitting between them. Germline CDR1 and CDR2: MNHEY and SVGAGI. The CDR3 region has the DNA TGTGCCAGCAGTTACATTCGTGGGGACACTGAAGCTTTCTTT. It yields the protein CASSYIRGDTEAFF.

In this sample, this clonotype turned up many times. The V gene is TRBV20-1, the J gene TRBJ2-2; unclear D gene. V dropped 6 bases and J dropped 1 base, with 12 bases sitting between them. Germline V gene sequence: CDR1 DFQATT, CDR2 SNEGSKA (reference sequence). This CDR3 region has 14 residues. The CDR3 region has the DNA TGCAGTGCCGCGTCGGATGTGAACACCGGGGAGCTGTTTTTT. Protein product: CSAASDVNTGELFF.

Ten or more counts support this clonotype. The rearrangement uses TRBV5-1 and TRBJ2-3; maybe TRBD1 (6 bases). CDR3 length equals 14 residues. V was pared by 0 bases and J by 4 bases, with 9 bases between. Germline CDR1 and CDR2: SGHRS and YFSETQ. CDR3 residues: CASSLAGGADTQYF. CDR3 nucleotides: TGCGCCAGCAGCTTGGCTGGGGGCGCAGATACGCAGTATTTT.

This clonotype was found many times. The rearrangement links TRBV10-1 to TRBJ2-2; D call uncertain. V was trimmed by 3 bases and J by 6 bases, leaving 8 bases between them. This CDR3 has 13 residues. Germline lookup yields CDR1 WNHNN and CDR2 SYGVQD (reference sequence). The CDR3 DNA follows: TGCGCCAGCAGTGATCAATGGGCCGGGGAGCTGTTTTTT. It is translated as CASSDQWAGELFF.

V usage is TRBV25-1 and J usage is TRBJ2-5; D not resolved. The ends were cut back, 4 bases at V and 10 bases at J, with 22 bases in the middle. The CDR3 runs 15 residues. The germline V gene encodes CDR1 MGHDK and CDR2 SYGVNS. The CDR3 loop reads CASSGFIDGPRSQYF. For the CDR3, the DNA is TGTGCCAGCAGTGGCTTTATCGATGGACCACGCAGCCAGTACTTC.

In this sample, this clonotype turned up many times. The chain is built from TRBV14 and TRBJ2-7, with D hard to call. CDR1 is SGHDN, CDR2 FVKESK, per germline. This CDR3 region has 13 residues. Trimming pared 1 base from V and 3 bases from J, leaving 7 bases between. The CDR3 sequence is CASSQGANYEQYF. The CDR3 DNA follows: TGTGCCAGCAGCCAAGGCGCTAACTACGAGCAGTACTTC.

The genes are TRBV20-1 and TRBJ2-7; maybe TRBD2 (5 bases). Trimming stripped 4 bases from V and 7 bases from J, with 11 bases between. CDR3 length: 11 amino acids. Germline V lookup: CDR1 DFQATT, CDR2 SNEGSKA (reference sequence). The CDR3 coding sequence is TGCAGTGCTACTCTAGCTGGGGAGCAGTACTTC. Amino acids: CSATLAGEQYF.

About this clonotype itself: A junction boundary mismatches the germline segment, possibly from a read error. The genes are TRBV12-3 or TRBV12-4 and TRBJ1-5, with a possible D match to TRBD1 (5 bases). This CDR3 region has 16 residues. CDR3 region: CASSSGRRTYNKTQNF. The CDR3 DNA sequence: TGTGCCAGCAGCTCGGGACGGAGAACCTACAATAAGACCCAGAATTTT.

This clonotype was seen at least ten times. The rearrangement links TRBV7-2 to TRBJ1-2, with TRBD1 identical over 8 bases. The germline V gene has CDR1 SGHTA and CDR2 FQGNSA. The length of the CDR3 is 16 residues. V gave up 6 bases and J gave up 4 bases; unmatched junction bases: 13. CDR3 region: CASRAPGQGGGYGYTF. The CDR3 coding sequence is TGTGCCAGCAGAGCCCCCGGACAGGGCGGGGGCTATGGCTACACCTTC.